This T cell receptor (beta chain) is from a study of shared clonotypes between healthy human individuals. Study-level results: Naive CD4 clonotype sharing across a few donors was around 5.5%. Among donors, the sharing of clonotypes was expected to be influenced by sequencing depth.

The method was immunoSEQ multiplex PCR; TCRdb's version includes in-frame clones alone and lacks a portion of them. The table shows over 2 million clones, with roughly 94% occurring only once. Each sample came from a Caucasian adult donor living in Nashville, Tennessee. As to this clone: Its antigen is unidentified. The sample holds other DNA sequences that translate to the same CDR3.

The CDR3 is 14 amino acids. Germline V lookup: CDR1 SNHLY, CDR2 FYNNEI. V was pared by 6 bases and J by 0 bases, with 9 bases between. The sequencing sample was made of naive CD4+ T cells sorted from blood. Subset in this sample: CD45RA+ positively selected. This chain connects TRBV2 to TRBJ2-1; tentative D call: TRBD2 (5 bases). This TCR was recovered from a man between 18 and 29 years old in good health. Written as DNA, the CDR3 is TGTGCCAGCAGAGGACGGGGCTCCTACAATGAGCAGTTCTTC. It specifies CASRGRGSYNEQFF.